A selection of T cell receptor beta chains follows, all from one sample in a study of preoperative IRX-2 immunotherapy in early breast cancer. The protocol was immunoSEQ multiplex PCR, while the TCRdb copy is restricted to in-frame clones and leaves out a portion. The top ten hold 1.5% to 2% of the sample, which has 60,000 or so clones, roughly 94% seen once. This sample was obtained from a patient treated with IRX-2 immunotherapy. These receptors came from a human donor with breast cancer. CDR3s include the opening cysteine and the closing phenylalanine or tryptophan. A D gene is named only where the DNA matches it firmly. Clone size is shown for a subset of rows, as once, few, many or a class of expanded clone.

d_call	v_call	j_call	clone_size	cdr3_aa	cdr3_nt
NA	TRBV5-1	TRBJ2-3	NA	CASSLRGTGTDTQYF	TGCGCCAGCAGCTTGCGGGGGACGGGCACAGATACGCAGTATTTT
NA	TRBV2	TRBJ1-6	NA	CASKPENYNSPLHF	TGTGCCAGCAAGCCGGAAAACTATAATTCACCCCTCCACTTT
TRBD2	TRBV9	TRBJ2-5	NA	CASSVLAAQETQYF	TGTGCCAGCAGCGTACTAGCGGCTCAAGAGACCCAGTACTTC
NA	TRBV4-1	TRBJ2-7	NA	CASSQVGGPDEQYF	TGCGCCAGCAGCCAGGTTGGGGGGCCCGACGAGCAGTACTTC
TRBD2	TRBV7-3	TRBJ2-1	once	CASSWLAGTYNEQFF	TGTGCCAGCAGCTGGTTAGCGGGGACCTACAATGAGCAGTTCTTC
TRBD1	TRBV5-1	TRBJ2-1	NA	CASSFRTGDADEQFF	TGCGCCAGCAGCTTCCGGACAGGGGATGCGGATGAGCAGTTCTTC
TRBD2	TRBV7-7	TRBJ2-3	NA	CASSPERGTQYF	TGTGCCAGCAGCCCCGAGCGGGGTACGCAGTATTTT
NA	TRBV25-1	TRBJ1-2	NA	CASRGQNYGYTF	TGTGCCAGCAGGGGCCAGAACTATGGCTACACCTTC
NA	TRBV7-9	TRBJ1-1	NA	CASSPYMNTEAFF	TGTGCCAGCAGCCCTTACATGAACACTGAAGCTTTCTTT
TRBD1	TRBV19	TRBJ2-2	NA	CASSRTGGWAGELFF	TGTGCCAGTAGTAGGACAGGGGGCTGGGCCGGGGAGCTGTTTTTT
NA	TRBV4-1	TRBJ2-3	NA	CASSPSRRSTDTQYF	TGCGCCAGCAGCCCAAGCAGGCGGAGCACAGATACGCAGTATTTT
TRBD1	TRBV2	TRBJ2-7	NA	CASRDRKPYEQYF	TGTGCCAGCAGGGACAGGAAGCCCTACGAGCAGTACTTC
NA	TRBV12-2	TRBJ2-7	NA	CASRLRGAGVKYEQYF	TGTGCAAGTCGCCTTCGAGGAGCGGGAGTTAAGTACGAGCAGTACTTC
NA	TRBV7-9	TRBJ2-3	NA	CASSLELGGFNTDTQYF	TGTGCCAGCAGCTTAGAGCTCGGGGGTTTTAACACAGATACGCAGTATTTT
TRBD2	TRBV7-3	TRBJ2-7	NA	CASSLDAGRPWREQYF	TGTGCCAGCAGCTTAGACGCCGGGAGGCCCTGGAGGGAGCAGTACTTC
TRBD2	TRBV9	TRBJ2-7	NA	CASSEGLAGYEQYF	TGTGCCAGCAGCGAAGGACTAGCCGGCTACGAGCAGTACTTC
NA	TRBV7-2	TRBJ2-1	NA	CASSYWINNEQFF	TGTGCCAGCAGCTATTGGATTAACAATGAGCAGTTCTTC
NA	TRBV5-1	TRBJ2-5	NA	CASSLGTTQETQYF	TGCGCCAGCAGCCTCGGGACCACCCAAGAGACCCAGTACTTC
NA	TRBV6-4	TRBJ1-1	NA	CASSDPLGRRDTEAFF	TGTGCCAGCAGTGACCCTCTGGGACGGAGGGACACTGAAGCTTTCTTT
TRBD1	TRBV4-3	TRBJ2-7	NA	CASSQDRGTGTYEQYF	TGCGCCAGCAGCCAAGATCGCGGGACAGGCACCTACGAGCAGTACTTC
NA	TRBV5-4	TRBJ1-1	NA	CASNGWGGTEAFF	TGTGCCAGCAATGGGTGGGGGGGGACTGAAGCTTTCTTT
NA	TRBV7-3	TRBJ1-3	NA	CASSLPGAGNTIYF	TGTGCCAGCAGCTTACCAGGGGCCGGAAACACCATATATTTT
NA	TRBV30	TRBJ1-1	NA	CAWRRNTEAFF	TGTGCCTGGAGAAGGAACACTGAAGCTTTCTTT
NA	TRBV14	TRBJ1-1	NA	CASSQGSSGNTEAFF	TGTGCCAGCAGCCAAGGTAGCAGCGGAAACACTGAAGCTTTCTTT
NA	TRBV6-5	TRBJ2-5	NA	CASSYLGFFETQYF	TGTGCCAGCAGTTACCTGGGGTTTTTCGAGACCCAGTACTTC
NA	TRBV11-3	TRBJ1-1	few	CASSLGIGTEAFF	TGTGCCAGCAGCTTGGGAATCGGCACTGAAGCTTTCTTT
TRBD1	TRBV10-2	TRBJ2-5	NA	CASHRQGGETQYF	TGCGCCAGCCACCGACAGGGGGGAGAGACCCAGTACTTC
TRBD2	TRBV7-9	TRBJ2-3	NA	CASSLGRTSSDTQYF	TGTGCCAGCAGCTTAGGAAGGACTAGCAGCGATACGCAGTATTTT
NA	TRBV6-6	TRBJ2-7	NA	CASSYEPRPTYEQYF	TGTGCCAGCAGTTACGAGCCAAGGCCGACCTACGAGCAGTACTTC
TRBD1	TRBV5-6	TRBJ2-1	NA	CASSFDRGQSYNEQFF	TGTGCCAGCAGCTTCGACAGGGGGCAAAGCTACAATGAGCAGTTCTTC
TRBD2	TRBV18	TRBJ2-1	NA	CASSAGLAGGRQFF	TGTGCCAGCTCAGCGGGACTAGCGGGAGGTCGGCAGTTCTTC
NA	TRBV5-4	TRBJ1-1	NA	CASSSFGVGGNTEAFF	TGTGCCAGCAGCTCCTTCGGGGTGGGGGGGAACACTGAAGCTTTCTTT
TRBD2	TRBV5-3	TRBJ2-3	once	CARSPPHREGRDTQYF	TGTGCCAGAAGCCCCCCCCACCGGGAGGGCCGAGATACGCAGTATTTT
TRBD2	TRBV30	TRBJ2-7	NA	CAWSVSGRGSSYEQYF	TGTGCCTGGAGTGTAAGCGGGCGGGGGAGCTCCTACGAGCAGTACTTC
NA	TRBV4-3	TRBJ2-7	NA	CASSQDHIGGYEQYF	TGCGCCAGCAGCCAAGATCATATAGGGGGGTACGAGCAGTACTTC
TRBD1	TRBV7-9	TRBJ2-5	NA	CASSRDSPRETQYF	TGTGCCAGCAGCCGGGACAGCCCCCGAGAGACCCAGTACTTC
NA	TRBV6-5	TRBJ1-5	NA	CANTEYGQPQHF	TGTGCCAACACGGAATACGGTCAGCCCCAGCATTTT
TRBD1	TRBV9	TRBJ2-1	NA	CASSATGQVYEQFF	TGTGCCAGCAGCGCCACGGGACAGGTCTATGAGCAGTTCTTC
TRBD2	TRBV11-2	TRBJ2-4	NA	CASSLTGGLSKNIQYF	TGTGCCAGCAGCCTCACGGGGGGGCTAAGCAAAAACATTCAGTACTTC
TRBD1	TRBV5-1	TRBJ2-7	NA	CASSLAAGDRGSSYEQYF	TGCGCCAGCAGCTTGGCCGCGGGAGACAGGGGGAGCTCCTACGAGCAGTACTTC